A single sample is the source of the 2 T cell receptor beta chains below, sequenced in a study of identical twins. From the 5' RACE reads, TCRdb called clonotypes with MiXCR, one entry per CDR3 protein. The sample lists hundreds of thousands of distinct CDR3 sequences, roughly 20% occurring once. The sample was also linked to a second study, of T cells expressing NK-cell markers.

The sequenced sample was PBMCs. The source is a woman between 18 and 30 years old in good health.

In its sample, this clonotype was seen a few times. The rearrangement links TRBV29-1 to TRBJ1-1; D might be TRBD1 (6 bases). V was cut by 5 bases and J by 4 bases, with 17 bases left in between. Per the germline V gene, CDR1 is SQVTM and CDR2 is ANQGSEA. The CDR3 is 14 amino acids. CDR3: CSVHNRVLSTEAFF. The DNA of the CDR3 is TGCAGCGTTCATAACAGGGTTTTGTCCACTGAAGCTTTCTTT.

The V and J genes are TRBV4-3 and TRBJ2-2; D uncertain. Germline V gives CDR1 LGHNA, CDR2 YSLEER. The CDR3 has 13 residues. V was cut by 0 bases and J by 6 bases, with 5 bases left in between. CDR3 in amino acids: CASSQESAGELFF. The CDR3 DNA reads TGCGCCAGCAGCCAAGAGTCGGCCGGGGAGCTGTTTTTT.